A selection of T cell receptor beta chains follows, all from one sample in a study of cytomegalovirus exposure and HLA in healthy donors. TCRdb keeps only in-frame clones here, not all; method: immunoSEQ multiplex PCR. The listing contains 50,000 to 55,000 clones. Sample: PBMCs. The receptor source for this set is an older woman in good health and CMV-seropositive. Both conserved end residues are part of each CDR3. A D gene is named only where the DNA matches it firmly.

V,D,J,CDR3,DNA
TRBV5-5,TRBD1,TRBJ2-7,CASSLVTGDSYEQYF,TGTGCCAGCAGCTTGGTGACAGGGGATTCATACGAGCAGTACTTC
TRBV6-5,.,TRBJ1-5,CASSATGYKQPQHF,TGTGCCAGCAGTGCCACAGGTTATAAGCAGCCCCAGCATTTT
TRBV7-2,TRBD2,TRBJ2-5,CASSLRSSGGYETQYF,TGTGCCAGCAGCTTAAGATCTAGCGGGGGATACGAGACCCAGTACTTC
TRBV11-2,TRBD1,TRBJ1-5,CASSPGTGADQPQHF,TGTGCCAGCAGCCCCGGGACAGGGGCCGATCAGCCCCAGCATTTT
TRBV13,.,TRBJ2-7,CASTYEDIHEQYF,TGTGCCAGCACCTACGAGGACATTCACGAGCAGTACTTC
TRBV5-1,.,TRBJ1-5,CASSLETFLGQPQHF,TGCGCCAGCAGCTTGGAGACTTTTTTGGGTCAGCCCCAGCATTTT
TRBV5-4,.,TRBJ2-3,CASSFESTDTQYF,TGTGCCAGCAGCTTCGAGAGCACAGATACGCAGTATTTT
TRBV4-1,TRBD2,TRBJ2-5,CASSQDGTSGGETQYF,TGCGCCAGCAGCCAAGACGGGACTAGCGGGGGTGAGACCCAGTACTTC
TRBV27,.,TRBJ1-1,CASSLSIGVGTEAFF,TGTGCCAGCAGTTTATCGATCGGGGTTGGGACTGAAGCTTTCTTT
TRBV7-8,TRBD1,TRBJ1-6,CASSRETGKNNSPLHF,TGTGCCAGCAGCAGAGAGACAGGGAAGAATAATTCACCCCTCCACTTT